Below are 26 T cell receptor beta chains sequenced from a single sample in a study of T cell clonality in common variable immunodeficiency (dated by TCRdb to the mid-2010s). General conclusions and limits of the study: CVID TCRbeta sequences reportedly showed fewer deletions and N-nucleotide insertions and lacked highly modified clones with 13 or more V deletions.

Their specific antigens are unknown. Libraries were built with the immunoSEQ multiplex PCR assay. Entries here come from immuneACCESS through TCRdb and include only in-frame sequences with V and J called. Some clones fail to appear in such tables; in the studies checked, an unresolved V gene covers under half of the shortfall, and the cause of the remainder is unknown. The sample records roughly 14,000 clones, none occurring a single time. Roughly 12% of the sample is held by the ten biggest clonotypes. Sequencing used peripheral blood mononuclear cells. Every receptor here comes from a human donor with common variable immunodeficiency.

This clone was seen more than once but under ten times. The sequenced part of the CDR3 DNA is TGTGCCAGTAGTATCGGGGGAGTTGTGGAGACC. Translating gives CASSIGGVVET. The complete CDR3 sequence is CASSIGGVVETQYF. The V gene is TRBV19, the J gene TRBJ2-5; a weak D match, TRBD2 (6 bases). The read ends 3 residues early relative to the CDR3; the germline J gene fills the gap. The CDR3 has 14 amino acids. Germline V gives CDR1 LNHDA, CDR2 SQIVND (reference sequence). V shed 3 bases and J shed 5 bases, with 13 bases lying between them.

This clone was counted between two and nine times. The read gets to within 3 residues of the CDR3 end, and the germline J gene fills in the rest. The J gene is TRBJ1-3, the V gene TRBV7-3; unclear D gene. The V end was cut by 2 bases, the J end by 2 bases, with 7 bases between. Germline V gene lookup returns CDR1 SGHTA and CDR2 FQGTGA. The CDR3 runs to 14 residues. The covered CDR3 bases are TGTGCCAGCAGCTTAGGAGGGCCTGGAAACACC. Its translation is CASSLGGPGNT. The full CDR3 reads CASSLGGPGNTIYF.

This clone was detected only a few times. From the germline J gene comes the end of the CDR3, since the read stops 3 residues before it. The chain couples TRBV5-1 to TRBJ2-7; D perhaps matches TRBD2 (6 bases). Looked up from germline, CDR1 is SGHRS and CDR2 is YFSETQ. The CDR3 consists of 14 residues. The V end lost 4 bases, the J end lost 3 bases, and 14 bases lay between the germline ends. The covered CDR3 bases are TGCGCCAGCAGCCCTAGGGGTAGCGGCTACGAG. Translated, it gives CASSPRGSGYE. The CDR3, in full, reads CASSPRGSGYEQYF.

This clone was observed at least ten times. The missing CDR3 end, 3 residues past where the read stops, is filled in from the germline J gene. This chain links TRBV5-6 with TRBJ1-6, with no clear D. The CDR3 length is 13 residues. Trimming took off 1 base at V and 7 bases at J, with 6 bases between the two ends. Germline V lookup: CDR1 SGHDT, CDR2 YYEEEE. The sequenced CDR3 bases are TGTGCCAGCAGCTTGTCCGGGAATTCACCC. It is translated as CASSLSGNSP. The whole CDR3 sequence is CASSLSGNSPLHF.

About this clone: The CDR3 goes on 3 residues after the read ends, and that part is filled in from the germline J gene. V and J are TRBV7-9 and TRBJ2-1; D not certain. CDR3 length equals 11 residues. V lost 1 base to trimming and J lost 9 bases, with 4 bases between them. CDR1 and CDR2 (germline): SEHNR, FQNEAQ (reference sequence). The CDR3 sequence is CASSLVREQFF. The part of the CDR3 DNA that was read is TGTGCCAGCAGCTTAGTCCGTGAG.

The CDR3 DNA, read in part, is TGTGCCAGCTCACCCTACGACAGGGGACCGCAAGAGACC. Translating gives CASSPYDRGPQET. The CDR3 in its entirety is CASSPYDRGPQETQYF. The chain uses TRBV18 and TRBJ2-5; TRBD1 matches 8 bases. The CDR3 goes on 3 residues after the read ends, and that part is filled in from the germline J gene. The germline CDR1 and CDR2 sequences are KGHSH and LQKENI. The CDR3 spans 16 residues. Losses at the gene ends were 3 bases for V and 2 bases for J; bases not matched to a gene: 8. The full variable domain, its missing parts supplied by reference TRBV18 and TRBJ2-5, is NAGVMQNPRHLVRRRGQEARLRCSPMKGHSHVYWYRQLPEEGLKFMVYLQKENIIDESGMPKERFSAEFPKEGPSILRIQQVVRGDSAAYFCASSPYDRGPQETQYFGPGTRLLVL.

This clone was counted at least ten times. Read coverage stops 3 residues before the CDR3 terminus; the germline J gene supplies the remainder. This chain connects TRBV18 to TRBJ2-5; 8 bases map to TRBD1. The CDR3 consists of 14 residues. From germline, CDR1 is KGHSH and CDR2 LQKENI. V gave up 3 bases and J gave up 3 bases; unmatched junction bases: 3. The sequenced CDR3 bases are TGTGCCAGCTCACCCTCACAGGGGGAAGAGACC. Residues: CASSPSQGEET. The entire CDR3 sequence reads CASSPSQGEETQYF.

Incomplete CDR3 DNA: TGTGCCAGCAGCCCCCTAGGCGGGCGGAATTCACCC. It translates to CASSPLGGRNSP. Given in full, the CDR3 is CASSPLGGRNSPLHF. This chain links TRBV11-2 with TRBJ1-6; D is unresolved. The DNA ends 3 residues before the CDR3 does, and the rest of the CDR3 is filled in from the germline J gene. The CDR3 runs 15 residues. Germline CDR1 is SGHAT and CDR2 is FQNNGV. V was trimmed by 5 bases and J by 7 bases, leaving 15 bases between them.

This clone was observed a handful of times. The read ends 3 residues before the CDR3 terminus; that terminus is restored from the germline J gene. This chain uses TRBV7-3 with TRBJ2-1; D is possibly TRBD2 (7 bases). CDR1 is SGHTA, CDR2 FQGTGA, per germline. The V end lost 5 bases, the J end lost 7 bases, and 12 bases lay between the germline ends. The CDR3 runs to 13 residues. The CDR3 loop is CASSPRGGNEQFF. The sequenced part of the CDR3 DNA is TGTGCCAGCAGCCCAAGGGGGGGTAATGAG. The variable domain in full, with the rest retrieved from reference TRBV7-3 and TRBJ2-1, is GAGVSQTPSNKVTEKGKYVELRCDPISGHTALYWYRQSLGQGPEFLIYFQGTGAADDSGLPNDRFFAVRPEGSVSTLKIQRTERGDSAVYLCASSPRGGNEQFFGPGTRLTVL.

This clone was seen repeatedly, ten times or more. The read is 3 residues too short to cover the CDR3 end, so that end is filled in from the germline J gene. This chain joins TRBV2 and TRBJ1-5; D call uncertain. This CDR3 is 14 amino acids long. The V gene lost 8 bases and the J gene lost 9 bases, with 20 bases spanning the gap. Germline V CDR1 and CDR2: SNHLY, FYNNEI. CDR3 in amino acids: CASGPRQERAPQHF. The sequenced part of the CDR3 DNA is TGTGCCAGCGGCCCCCGCCAGGAAAGGGCGCCC.

This clone showed up many times. The read falls 3 residues short of the CDR3 end, and the missing part is taken from the germline J gene. V is TRBV7-3 and J is TRBJ2-1; 10 bases line up with TRBD2. The germline gives CDR1 SGHTA, CDR2 FQGTGA. The trim removed 5 bases at V and 3 bases at J, leaving 7 bases unmatched. The CDR3 is 16 residues long. The CDR3 loop reads CASSLLAGEYYNEQFF. Partial CDR3 DNA: TGTGCCAGCAGCCTTCTAGCGGGAGAGTACTACAATGAG.

This clone was observed many times. With the read ending 3 residues before the CDR3 end, the germline J gene is used to fill in that end. This chain uses TRBV27 with TRBJ2-1; 8 bases align to TRBD1. V gave up 6 bases and J gave up 6 bases; unmatched junction bases: 4. This CDR3 region has 13 residues. Germline CDR1 is MNHEY and CDR2 is SMNVEV (reference sequence). The sequenced part of the CDR3 DNA is TGTGCCAGCAGGCAGACAGGGGCCAATGAG. This sequence encodes CASRQTGANE. The entire CDR3 sequence reads CASRQTGANEQFF.

This clone was seen more than once but under ten times. The read is 3 residues too short to cover the CDR3 end, so that end is filled in from the germline J gene. This rearrangement joins TRBV18 to TRBJ1-6, with D possibly being TRBD1 (5 bases). Per germline, CDR1 KGHSH and CDR2 LQKENI. The CDR3 is 14 amino acids. V was clipped by 2 bases and J by 11 bases, with 13 bases between them. The CDR3 spells CASSPDSGSPPLHF. The part of the CDR3 DNA that was read is TGTGCCAGCTCACCAGATTCAGGGAGTCCACCC.

This clone was seen a handful of times. The CDR3 end is not reached by the read, which stops 3 residues before it; the germline J gene fills it in. J is TRBJ1-6 and V is TRBV7-2; D call uncertain. This CDR3 comprises 15 residues. Trimming pared 3 bases from V and 6 bases from J, leaving 12 bases between. CDR1 is SGHTA and CDR2 is FQGNSA in the germline V gene. CDR3 amino acids: CASSFSAAGNSPLHF. The DNA read from the CDR3 is TGTGCCAGCAGCTTCTCCGCGGCGGGTAATTCACCC.

This clone appeared a few times. Read data end 3 residues before the CDR3 end; the end is taken from the germline J gene. This sequence joins TRBV6-2 or TRBV6-3 and TRBJ1-2; 7 bases map to TRBD1. Germline CDR1 is MNHEY and CDR2 is SVGEGT. This CDR3 comprises 13 residues. The trim removed 6 bases at V and 6 bases at J, leaving 7 bases unmatched. CDR3 amino acids: CASSSGTDNGYTF. The CDR3 DNA, read in part, is TGTGCCAGCAGCTCCGGGACAGACAATGGC.

At least ten counts were recorded for this clone. The CDR3 end lies 3 residues beyond the end of the read and is filled in from the germline J gene. The chain recombines TRBV5-1 with TRBJ2-2; D is unresolved. Germline V gene data show CDR1 as SGHRS and CDR2 as YFSETQ. V lost 0 bases to trimming and J lost 0 bases, with 6 bases between them. The CDR3 spans 15 residues. This chain's CDR3 is CASSLEHPNTGELFF. The covered CDR3 bases are TGCGCCAGCAGCTTGGAACACCCGAACACCGGGGAG.

Of note for this clone: The read comes to an end 3 residues before the CDR3 does, leaving the germline J gene to fill in the end. The rearrangement links TRBV6-2 or TRBV6-3 to TRBJ1-1; possible D gene TRBD1, 5 bases. The V gene's germline CDR1 is MNHEY and CDR2 SVGEGT. Trimming pared 7 bases from V and 1 base from J, leaving 7 bases between. The CDR3 has 12 residues. The CDR3 loop reads CASNQGNTEAFF. Partial CDR3 DNA: TGTGCCAGCAATCAGGGGAACACTGAA.

This clone came up a few times. The read ends 3 residues shy of where the CDR3 ends; the end is completed using the germline J gene. The rearrangement uses TRBV18 and TRBJ2-2; unclear D gene. Per the germline V gene, CDR1 is KGHSH and CDR2 is LQKENI. Deletions cut 3 bases from V and 6 bases from J, with 17 bases between. This CDR3 comprises 16 residues. CDR3 DNA (partial): TGTGCCAGCTCACCGGAGTCGACTTACTACGCCGGGGAG. This sequence encodes CASSPESTYYAGE. The whole CDR3 region reads CASSPESTYYAGELFF.

This clone showed up just a few times. From the germline J gene comes the end of the CDR3, since the read stops 3 residues before it. The chain couples TRBV11-2 to TRBJ1-1, with a tentative D call TRBD1 (6 bases). This CDR3 region has 14 residues. V lost 6 bases to trimming and J lost 5 bases, with 16 bases between them. CDR1 and CDR2 from the germline V gene are SGHAT and FQNNGV. The covered CDR3 bases are TGTGCCAGCAGTTCAAATGGGGGCGGGACTGAA. Translation: CASSSNGGGTE. The entire CDR3 is CASSSNGGGTEAFF.

For this clone: The read ends 3 residues shy of where the CDR3 ends; the end is completed using the germline J gene. Within the sample, other DNA sequences also encode this same CDR3. This chain connects TRBV19 to TRBJ2-7; D gene unclear. V lost 6 bases and J 3 bases, leaving 12 bases between the germline ends. CDR1 is LNHDA, CDR2 SQIVND, per germline (reference sequence). This CDR3 spans 13 amino acids. CDR3 in amino acids: CASSIRPNYEQYF. Partial CDR3 DNA: TGTGCCAGTAGCATCCGTCCTAACTACGAG.

The sample holds many counts of this clone. The read gets to within 3 residues of the CDR3 end, and the germline J gene fills in the rest. This chain joins TRBV6-1 and TRBJ2-1; no clear D. V lost 7 bases, J lost 3 bases, and 7 bases lay in between. CDR1 and CDR2 (germline): MNHNS, SASEGT. CDR3 size: 12 residues. The DNA read from the CDR3 is TGTGCCAGCACTGAGCGCTACAATGAG. Translation: CASTERYNE. The full CDR3 is CASTERYNEQFF.

This clone has a count of ten or more. Read data end 3 residues before the CDR3 end; the end is taken from the germline J gene. The chain uses TRBV7-8 and TRBJ1-1; D is unclear. V was cut by 2 bases and J by 5 bases, with 15 bases left in between. The CDR3 spans 15 residues. CDR1 and CDR2 (germline): SGHVS, FQNEAQ. This CDR3 is CASSLYRGVGTEAFF. Incomplete CDR3 DNA: TGTGCCAGCAGCTTATATCGGGGAGTGGGTACTGAA. Full variable domain (outside the CDR3, taken from reference TRBV7-8 and TRBJ1-1): GAGVSQSPRYKVAKRGQDVALRCDPISGHVSLFWYQQALGQGPEFLTYFQNEAQLDKSGLPSDRFFAERPEGSVSTLKIQRTQQEDSAVYLCASSLYRGVGTEAFFGQGTRLTVV.

This clone has only a few counts. The observed sequence ends 3 residues before the CDR3 terminus, with the missing tail filled in from the germline J gene. V is TRBV18 and J is TRBJ1-1, with TRBD1 as a possible D gene (6 bases). Trimming left V 3 bases short and J 1 base short, with 9 bases between. This CDR3 has 14 residues. Germline V gene data show CDR1 as KGHSH and CDR2 as LQKENI. CDR3 residues: CASSPMDRNTEAFF. CDR3 bases read: TGTGCCAGCTCACCTATGGACAGGAACACTGAA. The whole variable domain, remainder taken from reference TRBV18 and TRBJ1-1, is NAGVMQNPRHLVRRRGQEARLRCSPMKGHSHVYWYRQLPEEGLKFMVYLQKENIIDESGMPKERFSAEFPKEGPSILRIQQVVRGDSAAYFCASSPMDRNTEAFFGQGTRLTVV.

In the case of this clone: The read halts 3 residues ahead of the CDR3 end, with the missing end drawn from the germline J gene. The J gene is TRBJ2-2, the V gene TRBV5-1; TRBD2 might be the D (7 bases). The CDR3 totals 17 residues. Trimming left V 0 bases short and J 1 base short, with 13 bases between. CDR1 and CDR2 from the germline V gene are SGHRS and YFSETQ. The CDR3 is CASSLGGGGKNTGELFF. CDR3 DNA, as far as it was read: TGCGCCAGCAGCTTGGGGGGCGGGGGCAAGAACACCGGGGAG.

Only a few counts were recorded for this clone. From the germline J gene comes the end of the CDR3, since the read stops 3 residues before it. The V call is TRBV7-9, the J call TRBJ2-1; the match to TRBD2 covers 12 bases. This CDR3 is built from 15 residues. V lost 5 bases, J lost 7 bases, and 6 bases stayed unmatched. Germline V gene data show CDR1 as SEHNR and CDR2 as FQNEAQ (reference sequence). CDR3 protein: CASSVLAGGPNEQFF. Incomplete CDR3 DNA: TGTGCCAGCAGCGTTCTAGCGGGGGGGCCGAATGAG.

As concerns this clone: From the germline J gene comes the end of the CDR3, since the read stops 3 residues before it. The chain recombines TRBV4-2 with TRBJ2-7; TRBD1 matches at 8 bases. This CDR3 is 14 amino acids long. CDR1 LGHNA and CDR2 YNFKEQ come from the germline V gene. The V and J ends lost 4 bases and 3 bases, in that order; junction bases with no gene match: 5. The CDR3 sequence: CASSRGTGGYEQYF. The covered CDR3 bases are TGTGCCAGCAGCCGGGGGACAGGAGGCTACGAG.